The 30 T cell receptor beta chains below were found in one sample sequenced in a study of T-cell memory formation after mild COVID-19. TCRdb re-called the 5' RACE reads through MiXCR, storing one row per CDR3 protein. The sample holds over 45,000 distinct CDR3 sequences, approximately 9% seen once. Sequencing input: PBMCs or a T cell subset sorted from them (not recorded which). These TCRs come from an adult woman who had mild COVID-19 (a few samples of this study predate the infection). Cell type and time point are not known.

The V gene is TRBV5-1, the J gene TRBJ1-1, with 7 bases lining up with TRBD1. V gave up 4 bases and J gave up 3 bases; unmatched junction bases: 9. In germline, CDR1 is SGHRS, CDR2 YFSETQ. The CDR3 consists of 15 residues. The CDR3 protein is CASSGDSGGYTEAFF. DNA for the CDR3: TGCGCCAGCAGCGGGGACTCAGGGGGATACACTGAAGCTTTCTTT.

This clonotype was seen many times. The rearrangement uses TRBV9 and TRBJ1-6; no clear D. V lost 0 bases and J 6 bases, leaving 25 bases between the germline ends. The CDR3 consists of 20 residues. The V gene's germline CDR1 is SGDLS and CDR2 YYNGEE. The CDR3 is CASSVAPYTRYSTLNSPLHF. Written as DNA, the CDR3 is TGTGCCAGCAGCGTAGCTCCATACACACGATACAGCACTCTTAATTCACCCCTCCACTTT.

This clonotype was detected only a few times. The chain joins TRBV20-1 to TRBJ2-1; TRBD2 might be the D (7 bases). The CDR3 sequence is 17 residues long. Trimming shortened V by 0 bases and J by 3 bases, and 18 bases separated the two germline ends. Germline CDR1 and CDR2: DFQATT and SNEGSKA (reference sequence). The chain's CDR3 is CSARETGGASVYNEQFF. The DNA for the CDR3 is TGCAGTGCTAGAGAAACTGGGGGGGCCTCCGTCTACAATGAGCAGTTCTTC.

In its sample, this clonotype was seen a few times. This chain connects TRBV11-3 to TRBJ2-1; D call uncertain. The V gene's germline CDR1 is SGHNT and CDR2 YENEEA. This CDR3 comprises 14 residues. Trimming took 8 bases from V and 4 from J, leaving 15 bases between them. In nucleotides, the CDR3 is TGTGCCAGCGGCCCGAGTTCGAGGTACAATGAGCAGTTCTTC. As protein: CASGPSSRYNEQFF. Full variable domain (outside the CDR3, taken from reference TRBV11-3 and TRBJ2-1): EAGVVQSPRYKIIEKKQPVAFWCNPISGHNTLYWYLQNLGQGPELLIRYENEEAVDDSQLPKDRFSAERLKGVDSTLKIQPAELGDSAVYLCASGPSSRYNEQFFGPGTRLTVL.

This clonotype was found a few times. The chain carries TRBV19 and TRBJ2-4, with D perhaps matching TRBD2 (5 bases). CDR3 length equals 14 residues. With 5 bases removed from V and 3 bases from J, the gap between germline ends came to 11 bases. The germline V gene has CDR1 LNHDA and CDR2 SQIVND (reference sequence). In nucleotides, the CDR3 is TGTGCCAGTAGTGGGGAAGGAGGCAAAAACATTCAGTACTTC. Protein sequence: CASSGEGGKNIQYF.

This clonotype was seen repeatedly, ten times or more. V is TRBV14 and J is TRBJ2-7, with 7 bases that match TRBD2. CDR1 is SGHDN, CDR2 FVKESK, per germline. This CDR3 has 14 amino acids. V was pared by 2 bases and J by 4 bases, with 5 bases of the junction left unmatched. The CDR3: CASSQQTGGYEQYF. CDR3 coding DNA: TGTGCCAGCAGCCAACAGACGGGGGGTTACGAGCAGTACTTC.

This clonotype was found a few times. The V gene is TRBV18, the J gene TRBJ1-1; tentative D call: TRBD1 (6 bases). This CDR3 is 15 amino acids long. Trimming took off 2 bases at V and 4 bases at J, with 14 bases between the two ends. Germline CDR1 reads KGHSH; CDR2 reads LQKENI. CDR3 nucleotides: TGTGCCAGCTCACCAAATTTTTACAGGGCCACTGAAGCTTTCTTT. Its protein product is CASSPNFYRATEAFF. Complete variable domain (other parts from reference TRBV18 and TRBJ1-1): NAGVMQNPRHLVRRRGQEARLRCSPMKGHSHVYWYRQLPEEGLKFMVYLQKENIIDESGMPKERFSAEFPKEGPSILRIQQVVRGDSAAYFCASSPNFYRATEAFFGQGTRLTVV.

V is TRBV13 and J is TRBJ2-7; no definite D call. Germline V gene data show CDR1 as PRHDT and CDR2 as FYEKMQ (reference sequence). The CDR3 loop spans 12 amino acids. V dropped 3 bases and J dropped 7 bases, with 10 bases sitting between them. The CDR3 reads CASSFGVREQYF. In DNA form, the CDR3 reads TGTGCCAGCAGCTTTGGGGTTAGGGAGCAGTACTTC.

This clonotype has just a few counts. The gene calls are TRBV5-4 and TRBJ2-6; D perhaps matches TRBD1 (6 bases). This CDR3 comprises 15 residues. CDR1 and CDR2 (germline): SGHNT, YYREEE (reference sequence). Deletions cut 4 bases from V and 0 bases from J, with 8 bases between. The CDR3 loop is CASSHRDSGANVLTF. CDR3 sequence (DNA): TGTGCCAGCAGCCACAGGGACTCTGGGGCCAACGTCCTGACTTTC.

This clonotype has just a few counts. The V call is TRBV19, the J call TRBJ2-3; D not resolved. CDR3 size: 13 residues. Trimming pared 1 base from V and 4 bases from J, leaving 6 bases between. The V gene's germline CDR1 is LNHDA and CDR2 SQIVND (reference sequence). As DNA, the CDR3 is TGTGCCAGTAGTATAGTTGGATCAGATACGCAGTATTTT. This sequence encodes CASSIVGSDTQYF.

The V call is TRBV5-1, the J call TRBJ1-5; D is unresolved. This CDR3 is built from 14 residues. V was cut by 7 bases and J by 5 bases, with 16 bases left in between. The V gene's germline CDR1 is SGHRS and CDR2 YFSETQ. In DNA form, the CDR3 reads TGCGCCAGCTCTCCTAGCGAAAGGGATCAGCCCCAGCATTTT. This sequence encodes CASSPSERDQPQHF.

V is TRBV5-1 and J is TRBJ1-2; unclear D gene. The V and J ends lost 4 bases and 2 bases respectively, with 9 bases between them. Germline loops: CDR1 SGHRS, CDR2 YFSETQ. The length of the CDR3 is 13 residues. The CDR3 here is CASSATWNYGYTF. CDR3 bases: TGCGCCAGCAGCGCGACGTGGAACTATGGCTACACCTTC.

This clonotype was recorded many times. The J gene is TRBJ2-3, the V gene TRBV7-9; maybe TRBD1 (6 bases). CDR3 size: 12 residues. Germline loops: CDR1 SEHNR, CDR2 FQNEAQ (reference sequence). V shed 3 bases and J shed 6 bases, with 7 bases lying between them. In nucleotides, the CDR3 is TGTGCCAGCAGCTTCCAGGGGGATACGCAGTATTTT. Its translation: CASSFQGDTQYF.

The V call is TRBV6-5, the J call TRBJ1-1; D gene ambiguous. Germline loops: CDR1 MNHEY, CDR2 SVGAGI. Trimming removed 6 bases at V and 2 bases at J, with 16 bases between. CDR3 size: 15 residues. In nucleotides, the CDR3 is TGTGCCAGCAGCTCCCGGAGGCTGGACAACACTGAAGCTTTCTTT. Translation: CASSSRRLDNTEAFF.

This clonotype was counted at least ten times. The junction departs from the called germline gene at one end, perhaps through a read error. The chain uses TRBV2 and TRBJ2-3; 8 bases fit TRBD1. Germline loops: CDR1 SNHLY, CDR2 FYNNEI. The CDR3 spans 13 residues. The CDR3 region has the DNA TGTGCCAGCCTTGAGATTCGACAGGGGAGGAGGAATTTT. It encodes CASLEIRQGRRNF. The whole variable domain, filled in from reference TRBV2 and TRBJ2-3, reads EPEVTQTPSHQVTQMGQEVILRCVPISNHLYFYWYRQILGQKVEFLVSFYNNEISEKSEIFDDQFSVERPDGSNFTLKIRSTKLEDSAMYFCASLEIRQGRRNFGPGTRLTVL.

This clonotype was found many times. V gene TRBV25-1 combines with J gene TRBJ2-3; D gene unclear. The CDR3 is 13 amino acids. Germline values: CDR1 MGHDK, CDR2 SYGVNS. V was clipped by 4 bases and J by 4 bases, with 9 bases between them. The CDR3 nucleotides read TGTGCCAGCAGTGCCGCAACGGCAGATACGCAGTATTTT. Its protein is CASSAATADTQYF.

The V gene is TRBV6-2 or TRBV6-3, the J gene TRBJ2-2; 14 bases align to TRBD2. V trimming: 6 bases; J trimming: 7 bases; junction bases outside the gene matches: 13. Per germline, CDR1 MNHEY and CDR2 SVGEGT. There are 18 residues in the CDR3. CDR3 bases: TGTGCCAGCAGGCAAGGACTAGCGGGGGGCCTCAAGAACGGGGAGCTGTTTTTT. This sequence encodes CASRQGLAGGLKNGELFF.

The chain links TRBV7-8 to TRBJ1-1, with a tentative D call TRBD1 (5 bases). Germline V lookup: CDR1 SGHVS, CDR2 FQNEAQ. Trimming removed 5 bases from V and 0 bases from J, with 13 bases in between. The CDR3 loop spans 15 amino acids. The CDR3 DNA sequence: TGTGCCAGCAGCATTATAACGACAGTGAACACTGAAGCTTTCTTT. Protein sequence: CASSIITTVNTEAFF. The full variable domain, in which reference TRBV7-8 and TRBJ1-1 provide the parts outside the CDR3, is GAGVSQSPRYKVAKRGQDVALRCDPISGHVSLFWYQQALGQGPEFLTYFQNEAQLDKSGLPSDRFFAERPEGSVSTLKIQRTQQEDSAVYLCASSIITTVNTEAFFGQGTRLTVV.

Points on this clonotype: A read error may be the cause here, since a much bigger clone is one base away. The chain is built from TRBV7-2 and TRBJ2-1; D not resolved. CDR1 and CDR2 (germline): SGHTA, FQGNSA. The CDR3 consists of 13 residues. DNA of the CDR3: TGTGCCAGCAGCTTTAGTTCCTACAATGAGCAGTTATTC. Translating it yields CASSFSSYNEQLF. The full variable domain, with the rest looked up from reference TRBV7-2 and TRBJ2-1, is GAGVSQSPSNKVTEKGKDVELRCDPISGHTALYWYRQSLGQGLEFLIYFQGNSAPDKSGLPSDRFSAERTGGSVSTLTIQRTQQEDSAVYLCASSFSSYNEQLFGPGTRLTVL.

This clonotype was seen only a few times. The CDR3 DNA reads as TGCGCCAGCAGCCAAGACAGGACAGGGAATATGGGCGAGCAGTACTTC. Amino acid sequence: CASSQDRTGNMGEQYF. The chain carries TRBV4-3 and TRBJ2-7; 8 bases agree with TRBD1. V gave up 0 bases and J gave up 6 bases; unmatched junction bases: 10. Germline-derived CDR1 and CDR2 are LGHNA and YSLEER. This CDR3 contains 16 residues.

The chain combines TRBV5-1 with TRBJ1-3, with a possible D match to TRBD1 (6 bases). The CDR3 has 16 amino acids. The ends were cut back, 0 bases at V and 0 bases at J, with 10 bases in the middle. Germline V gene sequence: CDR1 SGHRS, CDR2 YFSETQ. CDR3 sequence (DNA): TGCGCCAGCAGCTTGGCCACAGGGAGCTCTGGAAACACCATATATTTT. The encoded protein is CASSLATGSSGNTIYF.

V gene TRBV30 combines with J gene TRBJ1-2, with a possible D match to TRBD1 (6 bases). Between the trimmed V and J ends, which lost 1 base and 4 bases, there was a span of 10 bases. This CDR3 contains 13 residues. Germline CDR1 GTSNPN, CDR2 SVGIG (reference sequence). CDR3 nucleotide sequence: TGTGCCTGGAGTGGACAGGCGGTCTATGGCTACACCTTC. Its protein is CAWSGQAVYGYTF. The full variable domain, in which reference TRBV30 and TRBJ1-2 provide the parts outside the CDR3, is SQTIHQWPATLVQPVGSPLSLECTVEGTSNPNLYWYRQAAGRGLQLLFYSVGIGQISSEVPQNLSASRPQDRQFILSSKKLLLSDSGFYLCAWSGQAVYGYTFGSGTRLTVV.

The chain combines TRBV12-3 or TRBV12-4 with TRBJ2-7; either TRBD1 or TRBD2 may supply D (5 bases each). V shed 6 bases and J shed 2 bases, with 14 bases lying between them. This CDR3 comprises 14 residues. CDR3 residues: CASRLGTAAYEQYF. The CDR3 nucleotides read TGTGCCAGCAGACTGGGGACCGCCGCCTACGAGCAGTACTTC.

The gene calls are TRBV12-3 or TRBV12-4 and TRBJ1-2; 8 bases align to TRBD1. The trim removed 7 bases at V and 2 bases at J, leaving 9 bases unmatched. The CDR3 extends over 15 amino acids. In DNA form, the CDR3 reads TGTGCCAGCACCATTCAGGGGGCCAGCAACTATGGCTACACCTTC. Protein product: CASTIQGASNYGYTF.

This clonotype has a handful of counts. The CDR3 loop reads CASSIQGYEQYF. The CDR3 region has the DNA TGTGCCAGCAGCATACAGGGCTACGAGCAGTACTTC. The V gene is TRBV5-5, the J gene TRBJ2-7; D is possibly TRBD1 (6 bases). Trimming pared 4 bases from V and 3 bases from J, leaving 8 bases between. Germline V gives CDR1 SGHKS, CDR2 YYEKEE (reference sequence). The CDR3 sequence is 12 residues long.

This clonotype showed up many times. This CDR3 is CASSYSPGRTEAFF. In DNA form, the CDR3 reads TGTGCCAGCAGTTACTCGCCAGGGAGGACTGAAGCTTTCTTT. The V gene is TRBV6-5, the J gene TRBJ1-1; maybe TRBD1 (5 bases). The CDR3 totals 14 residues. The V end was cut by 0 bases, the J end by 5 bases, with 10 bases between. CDR1 and CDR2 (germline): MNHEY, SVGAGI.

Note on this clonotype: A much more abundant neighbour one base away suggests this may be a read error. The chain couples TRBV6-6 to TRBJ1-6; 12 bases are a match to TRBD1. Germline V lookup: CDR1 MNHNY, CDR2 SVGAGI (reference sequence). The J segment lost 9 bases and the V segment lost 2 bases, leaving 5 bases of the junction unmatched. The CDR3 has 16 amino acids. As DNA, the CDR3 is TGTGCCAGCAGTTACAGGGGACAGGGGGCGCCTTCACCCCTCCACTTT. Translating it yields CASSYRGQGAPSPLHF.

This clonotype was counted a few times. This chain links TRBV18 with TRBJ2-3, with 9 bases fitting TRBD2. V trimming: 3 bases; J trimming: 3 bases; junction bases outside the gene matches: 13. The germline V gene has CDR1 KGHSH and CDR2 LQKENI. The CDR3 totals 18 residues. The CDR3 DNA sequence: TGTGCCAGCTCACCGACCCCTACTCTAGCGGGACAGACAGATACGCAGTATTTT. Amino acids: CASSPTPTLAGQTDTQYF.

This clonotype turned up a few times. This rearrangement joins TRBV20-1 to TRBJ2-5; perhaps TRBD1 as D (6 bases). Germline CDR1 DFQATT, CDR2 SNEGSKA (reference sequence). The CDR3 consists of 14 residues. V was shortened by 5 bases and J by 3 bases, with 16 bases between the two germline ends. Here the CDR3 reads CSASRGGWEETQYF. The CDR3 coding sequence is TGCAGTGCTTCCAGGGGTGGTTGGGAAGAGACCCAGTACTTC.

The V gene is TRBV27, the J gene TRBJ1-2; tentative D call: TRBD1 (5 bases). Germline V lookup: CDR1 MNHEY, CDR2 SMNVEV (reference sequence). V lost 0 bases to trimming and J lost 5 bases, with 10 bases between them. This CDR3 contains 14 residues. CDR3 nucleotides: TGTGCCAGCAGTTTATCGAGCGGGGCGTATGGCTACACCTTC. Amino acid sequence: CASSLSSGAYGYTF.